Below, 13 T cell receptor beta chains from the same sample are listed, as sequenced in a study of T cells in Graves' hyperthyroidism and ophthalmopathy (dated by TCRdb to the late 2010s). Library generation was performed with multiplex PCR. Sequencing was carried out with an Illumina HiSeq 2000. Amplification of TCR beta CDR3 regions was carried out from RNA transcripts. A first-round RT-PCR of the TCR CDR3 used the HTBI primer set with the Qiagen OneStep RT-PCR kit. The public reads were reanalyzed by TCRdb: fastp trimming at Q25, MiXCR alignment, in-frame beta chains only. For every CDR3 protein sequence, its rows merge into one entry that carries the most common genes and DNA. The sample profile shows about 640,000 distinct CDR3 sequences; less than 25% of them were found once. Under 35% of the sample lies in the top ten. Sequencing was performed on blood. The receptors come from a young man with Graves' ophthalmopathy.

The rearrangement links TRBV28 to TRBJ2-4, with D hard to call. V lost 5 bases and J lost 7, with 18 bases in between. The CDR3 totals 15 residues. Germline CDR1 is MDHEN and CDR2 is SYDVKM. The CDR3 protein is CASSKTIRLTNIQYF. The CDR3, as DNA: TGTGCCAGCAGTAAGACAATTAGACTTACGAACATTCAGTACTTC.

This clonotype came up a few times. The rearrangement links TRBV4-3 to TRBJ2-3, with TRBD1 matching 9 bases. V was pared by 2 bases and J by 2 bases, with 8 bases of the junction left unmatched. The CDR3 contains 17 residues. Germline V lookup: CDR1 LGHNA, CDR2 YSLEER. CDR3 DNA sequence: TGCGCCAGCAGCCAAAATCCCGGGACAGGGCCCACAGATACGCAGTATTTT. Its translation is CASSQNPGTGPTDTQYF.

This clonotype was picked up many times. The chain carries TRBV5-1 and TRBJ2-1, with no clear D. Germline CDR1 reads SGHRS; CDR2 reads YFSETQ. V lost 1 base and J 5 bases, leaving 22 bases between the germline ends. The CDR3 is 18 amino acids. Here the CDR3 DNA reads TGCGCCAGCAGCTTGATCGCCACCGTGGCGGCTCGGGACAATGAGCAGTTCTTC. Encoded protein: CASSLIATVAARDNEQFF.

V is TRBV9 and J is TRBJ1-4, with 8 bases fitting TRBD1. Germline V gene sequence: CDR1 SGDLS, CDR2 YYNGEE. The CDR3 is 15 amino acids. The ends lost 2 bases at V and 3 bases at J; junction bases unmatched: 3. The CDR3 is CASSVQGAANEKLFF. CDR3 DNA: TGTGCCAGCAGCGTGCAGGGGGCCGCTAATGAAAAACTGTTTTTT.

There are a few counts of this clonotype. The V and J genes are TRBV7-2 and TRBJ1-6, with D possibly being TRBD1 (5 bases). The germline V gene has CDR1 SGHTA and CDR2 FQGNSA. Trimming shortened V by 5 bases and J by 7 bases, and 9 bases separated the two germline ends. The CDR3 is made up of 13 amino acids. CDR3 coding DNA: TGTGCCAGCAGCGCCTCAGGGAATTCACCCCTCCACTTT. Protein product: CASSASGNSPLHF.

The CDR3 DNA reads as TGTGCCAGCAGTGGAGGGAGACGCAATTCACCCCTCCACTTT. The encoded protein is CASSGGRRNSPLHF. The chain combines TRBV6-1 with TRBJ1-6; the D is unclear. The V end was cut by 4 bases, the J end by 7 bases, with 11 bases between. The CDR3 runs 14 residues. CDR1 is MNHNS, CDR2 SASEGT, per germline.

The V gene is TRBV3-1, the J gene TRBJ1-2, with D perhaps TRBD1 (6 bases). This CDR3 has 13 amino acids. Deletions cut 5 bases from V and 3 bases from J, with 10 bases between. Germline CDR1 is LGHDT and CDR2 is YNNKEL (reference sequence). The CDR3, as DNA: TGTGCCAGCAGCATAAAGGGGGACTATGGCTACACCTTC. It encodes CASSIKGDYGYTF.

This clonotype occurred many times. The V call is TRBV11-2, the J call TRBJ2-7; D is unresolved. V was pared by 6 bases and J by 1 base, with 4 bases between. Germline V gene data show CDR1 as SGHAT and CDR2 as FQNNGV. This CDR3 spans 11 amino acids. This chain's CDR3 is CASSWSYEQYF. The DNA of the CDR3 is TGTGCCAGCAGTTGGTCCTACGAGCAGTACTTC.

This clonotype was seen many times. The chain links TRBV5-1 to TRBJ2-7; tentatively, D is TRBD1 (6 bases). The CDR3 has 18 residues. V lost 0 bases to trimming and J lost 3 bases, with 22 bases between them. The germline V gene has CDR1 SGHRS and CDR2 YFSETQ. The CDR3 loop reads CASSLVISSRQANYEQYF. The CDR3 DNA sequence: TGCGCCAGCAGCTTGGTCATCTCAAGTAGACAGGCAAACTACGAGCAGTACTTC. Filled out from reference TRBV5-1 and TRBJ2-7, the complete variable domain reads KAGVTQTPRYLIKTRGQQVTLSCSPISGHRSVSWYQQTPGQGLQFLFEYFSETQRNKGNFPGRFSGRQFSNSRSEMNVSTLELGDSALYLCASSLVISSRQANYEQYFGPGTRLTVT.

This clonotype has ten or more counts. V gene TRBV6-2 or TRBV6-3 combines with J gene TRBJ1-5, with D tentatively TRBD1 (5 bases). There are 14 residues in the CDR3. Trimming took 8 bases from V and 7 from J, leaving 18 bases between them. Germline assignment: CDR1 MNHEY and CDR2 SVGEGT. CDR3 coding DNA: TGTGCCAGCCATCCCAGGGTGATGAGACAGCCCCAGCATTTT. This encodes CASHPRVMRQPQHF.

This clonotype was observed a few times. The chain is built from TRBV2 and TRBJ2-6, with D unresolved. This CDR3 has 17 residues. Germline values: CDR1 SNHLY, CDR2 FYNNEI. V gave up 4 bases and J gave up 0 bases, with 13 bases separating them. The CDR3 DNA is TGTGCCAGCAGTGTGGCAGCGATTAGCTCTGGGGCCAACGTCCTGACTTTC. It is translated as CASSVAAISSGANVLTF. The full variable domain, in which reference TRBV2 and TRBJ2-6 provide the parts outside the CDR3, is EPEVTQTPSHQVTQMGQEVILRCVPISNHLYFYWYRQILGQKVEFLVSFYNNEISEKSEIFDDQFSVERPDGSNFTLKIRSTKLEDSAMYFCASSVAAISSGANVLTFGAGSRLTVL.

The V call is TRBV2, the J call TRBJ2-1, with D possibly being TRBD1 (6 bases). The germline V and J ends were trimmed by 8 bases and 4 bases, with 9 bases remaining between them. In germline, CDR1 is SNHLY, CDR2 FYNNEI. CDR3 size: 12 residues. The CDR3 loop reads CASQTGYNEQFF. The DNA for the CDR3 is TGTGCCAGCCAGACAGGTTACAATGAGCAGTTCTTC.

As to this clonotype: Since the CDR3 does not end with the conserved phenylalanine or tryptophan, this likely comes from a read error. The V and J genes are TRBV6-5 and TRBJ2-1; D not certain. The CDR3 spans 14 residues. Germline V gene lookup returns CDR1 MNHEY and CDR2 SVGAGI. The V gene lost 0 bases and the J gene lost 4 bases, with 7 bases spanning the gap. The CDR3, as DNA: TGTGCCAGCAGTTACTCGCCGCCGTACAATGAGCAGTTCTCC. Protein: CASSYSPPYNEQFS.